This TCR beta chain was documented in a study of T-cell reconstitution after alpha-beta-depleted transplantation in children. Study-level results: Recipient T cells and thymic progenitors that survived were the source of the high TCRbeta diversity seen at day 60 in some patients. About two months after transplant, alpha-beta T cells reportedly came from several hundred expanded graft clones. From newly produced T cells came most of the T-cell counts and diversity one year after transplant.

This clonotype was observed a handful of times. What it recognizes is unknown. Unique molecular identifiers were used to barcode this TCRbeta library. TCRdb re-called the PCR reads with MiXCR, one entry per CDR3 protein. Of about 980,000 distinct CDR3 sequences listed, around 30% are singletons. The CDR3 spans 14 residues. V was clipped by 5 bases and J by 2 bases, with 12 bases between them. The chain combines TRBV12-3 or TRBV12-4 with TRBJ2-5, with D perhaps matching TRBD1 (5 bases). This clonotype originated in a boy under two years old who had a stem cell transplant for SCID, so the T cells may come from the graft donor. Sequencing used PBMCs, mostly from graft donor cells, obtained 360 days after TCRalphabeta/CD19-depleted stem cell transplant. In DNA, the CDR3 is TGTGCCAGCAGTCCTTGGACATCTCAAGAGACCCAGTACTTC. As protein: CASSPWTSQETQYF.